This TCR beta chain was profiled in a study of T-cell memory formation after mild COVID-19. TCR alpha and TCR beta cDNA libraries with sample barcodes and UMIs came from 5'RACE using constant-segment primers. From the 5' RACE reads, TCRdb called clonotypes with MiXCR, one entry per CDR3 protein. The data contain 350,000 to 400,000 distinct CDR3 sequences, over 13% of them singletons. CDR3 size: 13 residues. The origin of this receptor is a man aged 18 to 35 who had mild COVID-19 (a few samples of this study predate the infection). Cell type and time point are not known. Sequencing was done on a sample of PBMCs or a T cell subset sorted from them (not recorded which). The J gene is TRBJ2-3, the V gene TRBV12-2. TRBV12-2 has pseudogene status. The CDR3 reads CASRLVRQDTQYF. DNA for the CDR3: TGTGCAAGTCGCTTAGTTAGGCAGGATACGCAGTATTTT.